These T cell receptor beta chains were read from a single sample in a study of post-analysis software for immune sequencing data. MiXCR, applied by TCRdb to the PCR reads, yields one record per CDR3 protein. The sample records 800,000 to 950,000 distinct CDR3 sequences, roughly 50% being singletons. Sequenced material: blood. These receptors came from a girl aged 10 to 17 with multiple sclerosis. Each CDR3 is given with its conserved first and last residue. A D gene is named only where the DNA matches it firmly. Clone size appears in some rows only: once, few, many, or a class for an expanded clone.

v_gene,abundance,d_gene,j_gene,CDR3nt,CDR3aa
TRBV5-1,few,-,TRBJ2-3,TGCGCCAGTCGCGTGGCCGGCGTAGATACGCAGTATTTT,CASRVAGVDTQYF
TRBV7-2,-,-,TRBJ2-5,TGTGCCAGCAGCTTATACGGGGTTGGGGAGACCCAGTACTTC,CASSLYGVGETQYF
TRBV3-1,-,TRBD2,TRBJ2-5,TGTGTCAGCAGGGAGACTAGCGGGGCGGGGGAGCAGTACTTC,CVSRETSGAGEQYF
TRBV11-2,-,-,TRBJ2-1,TGTGCCAGCACCGCAGCCGGGACGCAGTTCTTC,CASTAAGTQFF
TRBV14,few,-,TRBJ2-7,TGTGCCAGCAGCCAGAATTTACTTACACGGCCGAGCGAGCAGTACTTC,CASSQNLLTRPSEQYF
TRBV6-5,many,TRBD1,TRBJ2-7,TGTGCCAGCAGTTATCCAAGGGACAGGGGGACCTACGAGCAGTACTTC,CASSYPRDRGTYEQYF
TRBV7-3,-,-,TRBJ2-1,TGTGCCAGCAGCCCCCGGGGAGCCTCCTACAATGAGCAGTTCTTC,CASSPRGASYNEQFF
TRBV20-1,-,-,TRBJ2-1,TGCAGTGCCCACCTAGTACATGAGCAGTTCTTC,CSAHLVHEQFF
TRBV9,few,TRBD2,TRBJ2-4,TGTGCCAGCAGCGTTAGCGGGAGGGCCGAAGCTGCAAACATTCAGTACTTC,CASSVSGRAEAANIQYF
TRBV29-1,-,-,TRBJ2-7,TGCAGCGTTGAAGTAGGACGCGAGACTTACGAGCAGTACTTC,CSVEVGRETYEQYF
TRBV9,once,-,TRBJ1-4,TGTGCCAGCAGCGCCGACCCTGCAACTAATGAAAAACTGTTTTTT,CASSADPATNEKLFF
TRBV24-1,-,TRBD2,TRBJ2-3,TGTGCCACCAGTGACGGGGGGGGAGGAACAGATACGCAGTATTTT,CATSDGGGGTDTQYF
TRBV29-1,-,TRBD2,TRBJ2-3,TGCAGCTCCCGATGGCGGGGGGGAACAGATACGCAGTATTTT,CSSRWRGGTDTQYF
TRBV20-1,-,TRBD1,TRBJ1-2,TGCAGTGCTTGGACAGGGGGCAATGGCTACACCTTC,CSAWTGGNGYTF
TRBV10-3,-,TRBD1,TRBJ2-1,TGTGCCATCAGTGATTGGACAGGGTCCAATGAGCAGTTCTTC,CAISDWTGSNEQFF
TRBV7-9,-,TRBD1,TRBJ1-4,TGTGCCAGCAGCCGCGCGATCGGAGGGGGCACTAATGAAAAACTGTTTTTT,CASSRAIGGGTNEKLFF
TRBV28,-,-,TRBJ2-7,TGTGCCAGCAGTTTATTGAACTACGAGCAGTACTTC,CASSLLNYEQYF
TRBV5-1,once,TRBD2,TRBJ2-3,TGCGCCAGCAGCTTGCTAGCGGGGGTCACGGGGACAGATACGCAGTATTTT,CASSLLAGVTGTDTQYF
TRBV10-2,few,TRBD1,TRBJ2-7,TGCGCCAGCAGCAAGACAGGGGGCGGCTACGAGCAGTACTTC,CASSKTGGGYEQYF
TRBV18,-,-,TRBJ2-7,TGTGCCAGCTCACCGTTACAGGGTCAGGAGCAGTACTTC,CASSPLQGQEQYF
TRBV5-1,-,TRBD2,TRBJ2-7,TGCGCCAGCAGCCTGGCCCCATTGCGGGGGGCGTACGAGCAGTACTTC,CASSLAPLRGAYEQYF
TRBV25-1,once,-,TRBJ2-3,TGTGCCAGCAGTCGATCGGGACCGGATACGCAGTATTTT,CASSRSGPDTQYF
TRBV5-1,-,-,TRBJ1-1,TGCGCCAGCGGCCTCGCAGGGCACACTGAAGCTTTCTTT,CASGLAGHTEAFF
TRBV5-1,-,TRBD2,TRBJ2-3,TGCGCCAGCAGCCTAAACGGGGGGGCAGATACGCAGTATTTT,CASSLNGGADTQYF
TRBV10-3,-,-,TRBJ1-2,TGTGCCATCAGTGCCCAACGGGGCTCCTATGGCTACACCTTC,CAISAQRGSYGYTF
TRBV15,-,TRBD2,TRBJ2-1,TGTGCCCATCCCCCGGCCCTAGCGGGAGTCTACAATGAGCAGTTCTTC,CAHPPALAGVYNEQFF
TRBV20-1,-,TRBD2,TRBJ2-7,TGCAGTGCTCAGACGGTAGCGGGGGGGCCAATCAGCGAGCAGTACTTC,CSAQTVAGGPISEQYF